The 27 T cell receptor beta chains in this list originate from one sample, sequenced in a study of blood T cells in healthy people across ages (dated by TCRdb to about 2015). Library preparation used 5' RACE. Sequencing was performed on an Illumina HiSeq 2500. The second PCR ran for about 6 to 11 cycles and used a J-beta primer mix along with a sample-barcoded 5' primer. The raw public reads went through TCRdb reprocessing: fastp at Q25, MiXCR clone calling, in-frame beta chains kept. Every entry covers one CDR3 protein and lists the most common genes and DNA from its rows. This sample gives some 1,500,000 distinct CDR3 sequences in total; approximately 43% of them show up just once. Approximately 4.1% of the sample is in the top ten clones. Source material: blood. The receptors derive from a woman between 18 and 29 years old in good health.

This chain uses TRBV7-3 with TRBJ2-1; 7 bases fit TRBD1. The J call may not be correct, given that the DNA end is closer to TRBJ2-7. The CDR3 contains 15 residues. Germline V lookup: CDR1 SGHTA, CDR2 FQGTGA. The CDR3 DNA reads TGTGCCAGCAGCTTATGGGACAGCTCCTACAATGAGCAGTACTTC. Translated, it gives CASSLWDSSYNEQYF.

The rearrangement uses TRBV7-2 and TRBJ1-6; TRBD1 might be the D (6 bases). CDR1 and CDR2 from the germline V gene are SGHTA and FQGNSA. This CDR3 spans 16 amino acids. V dropped 1 base and J dropped 6 bases, with 13 bases sitting between them. The DNA for the CDR3 is TGTGCCAGCAGCTTAGGGCTTTTCAGGGGTAATTCACCCCTCCACTTT. As protein: CASSLGLFRGNSPLHF.

The V gene is TRBV4-1, the J gene TRBJ1-5, with D hard to call. Trimming took 1 base from V and 2 from J, leaving 15 bases between them. There are 17 residues in the CDR3. In germline, CDR1 is MGHRA, CDR2 YSYEKL. The CDR3 region has the DNA TGCGCCAGCAGCCAAGGTCTGGGGATTAAGCGCAATCAGCCCCAGCATTTT. It codes for CASSQGLGIKRNQPQHF.

The CDR3 spells CASRDRQGGPQTAFF. Written as DNA, the CDR3 is TGTGCCAGCAGGGACCGACAGGGGGGCCCTCAGACAGCTTTCTTT. The chain links TRBV6-6 to TRBJ1-1; 9 bases match TRBD1. The V and J ends lost 6 bases and 10 bases, in that order; junction bases with no gene match: 15. Germline-derived CDR1 and CDR2 are MNHNY and SVGAGI (reference sequence). This CDR3 is built from 15 residues.

The chain joins TRBV7-9 to TRBJ2-1; 8 bases align to TRBD1. The CDR3 totals 16 residues. With V trimmed by 1 base and J by 2 bases, 4 bases remained unmatched. CDR1 is SEHNR and CDR2 is FQNEAQ in the germline V gene (reference sequence). This chain's CDR3 is CASSLVGRGPYNEQFF. In DNA, the CDR3 is TGTGCCAGCAGCTTAGTGGGCAGGGGGCCCTACAATGAGCAGTTCTTC. Based on the CDR3 plus reference TRBV7-9 and TRBJ2-1, the full variable domain is DTGVSQNPRHKITKRGQNVTFRCDPISEHNRLYWYRQTLGQGPEFLTYFQNEAQLEKSRLLSDRFSAERPKGSFSTLEIQRTEQGDSAMYLCASSLVGRGPYNEQFFGPGTRLTVL.

The CDR3 protein is CASSQDLRGAHQETQYF. The CDR3 nucleotides are TGTGCCAGCAGCCAAGATTTGCGGGGGGCTCATCAAGAGACCCAGTACTTC. This chain links TRBV3-1 with TRBJ2-5; 8 nucleotides match TRBD2. The germline gives CDR1 LGHDT, CDR2 YNNKEL (reference sequence). J was trimmed by 2 bases and V by 0 bases; bases with no gene match: 8. This CDR3 contains 17 residues.

This clonotype has ten or more counts. This rearrangement joins TRBV29-1 to TRBJ2-3; D uncertain. Germline CDR1 is SQVTM and CDR2 is ANQGSEA. This CDR3 comprises 12 residues. Between the trimmed V and J ends, which lost 4 bases and 0 bases, there was a span of 5 bases. The CDR3 region has the DNA TGCAGCGTTGTGATGAGCACAGATACGCAGTATTTT. Translated: CSVVMSTDTQYF.

V is TRBV4-2 and J is TRBJ2-5, with 9 bases that match TRBD2. The CDR3 is 17 residues long. Germline V lookup: CDR1 LGHNA, CDR2 YNFKEQ. Losses at the gene ends were 0 bases for V and 11 bases for J; bases not matched to a gene: 16. The CDR3: CASSQELLAGPYNEQYF. CDR3 DNA sequence: TGTGCCAGCAGCCAAGAATTGCTAGCGGGGCCCTACAATGAGCAGTACTTC.

Concerning this clonotype itself: One end of the junction does not line up with germline, which may come from a read error. This chain connects TRBV4-1 to TRBJ1-5; 9 nucleotides line up with TRBD1. Germline loops: CDR1 MGHRA, CDR2 YSYEKL. This CDR3 has 15 amino acids. The CDR3 loop reads CASSQDGTGYQPQHF. The CDR3 nucleotides are TGCGCCAGCAGCCAAGATGGGACAGGGTATCAGCCACAGCATTTT.

The sample holds a few counts of this clonotype. The chain links TRBV5-1 to TRBJ2-3, with D hard to call. The V end lost 3 bases, the J end lost 4 bases, and 12 bases lay between the germline ends. Germline values: CDR1 SGHRS, CDR2 YFSETQ. This CDR3 has 14 amino acids. The CDR3, as DNA: TGCGCCAGCAGCTCTACCTTGTTCCCAGATACGCAGTATTTT. It is translated as CASSSTLFPDTQYF.

This clonotype was seen at least ten times. This chain links TRBV29-1 with TRBJ2-1; TRBD2 agrees at 7 bases. Germline trimming cut 1 base from V and 9 bases from J; bases unmatched to any gene: 6. Germline assignment: CDR1 SQVTM and CDR2 ANQGSEA. The CDR3 is 13 amino acids. The CDR3 sequence: CSVEGTRNREQFF. The CDR3 nucleotides are TGCAGCGTTGAAGGGACTAGGAATCGTGAGCAGTTCTTC.

The CDR3 DNA reads as TGCGCCAGCAGCATGGGCAGCGGGGCTGGGGAGACCCAGTACTTC. This sequence encodes CASSMGSGAGETQYF. The chain couples TRBV5-1 to TRBJ2-7; TRBD2 matches 7 bases. The J call is uncertain, as TRBJ2-5 better fits the DNA end. The CDR3 is 15 residues long. Germline V gene data show CDR1 as SGHRS and CDR2 as YFSETQ.

This clonotype was seen ten or more times. The J gene is TRBJ2-3, the V gene TRBV9, with 7 bases identical to TRBD2. Germline V gene data show CDR1 as SGDLS and CDR2 as YYNGEE. V shed 0 bases, J shed 3 bases, and the junction held 13 bases outside the gene matches. The CDR3 is 18 amino acids. The CDR3 DNA is TGTGCCAGCAGCGTAGGGACCACGGTTGCGGGAGCAACAGATACGCAGTATTTT. It yields the protein CASSVGTTVAGATDTQYF.

This clonotype was detected a few times. The chain recombines TRBV25-1 with TRBJ1-1; TRBD1 matches at 7 bases. V was clipped by 4 bases and J by 1 base; unmatched bases: 6. CDR3 length equals 15 residues. From germline, CDR1 is MGHDK and CDR2 SYGVNS. The CDR3 sequence: CASSGPTGTNTEAFF. The CDR3 DNA follows: TGTGCCAGCAGTGGCCCGACAGGGACGAACACTGAAGCTTTCTTT.

The chain is built from TRBV4-2 and TRBJ1-5; no clear D. There are 16 residues in the CDR3. Between the trimmed V and J ends, which lost 0 bases and 4 bases, there was a span of 13 bases. Per germline, CDR1 LGHNA and CDR2 YNFKEQ. This CDR3 is CASSQDHDTFNQPQHF. CDR3 DNA sequence: TGTGCCAGCAGCCAAGATCATGACACCTTTAATCAGCCCCAGCATTTT.

In this sample, this clonotype turned up many times. V is TRBV6-5 and J is TRBJ2-2; no firm D call. From germline, CDR1 is MNHEY and CDR2 SVGAGI. V dropped 5 bases and J dropped 3 bases, with 13 bases sitting between them. The CDR3 consists of 15 residues. CDR3 residues: CASSLEPRDTGELFF. The CDR3 coding sequence is TGTGCCAGCAGTCTAGAGCCACGAGACACCGGGGAGCTGTTTTTT.

In its sample, this clonotype was seen many times. DNA of the CDR3: TGCAGTGCTAGAGTTGGGACCGCCTTAGGGCCCCAGCATTTT. Protein: CSARVGTALGPQHF. The V call is TRBV20-1, the J call TRBJ1-5; D possibly corresponds to TRBD1 (5 bases). Between the trimmed V and J ends, which lost 1 base and 9 bases, there was a span of 16 bases. This CDR3 has 14 amino acids. Germline assignment: CDR1 DFQATT and CDR2 SNEGSKA (reference sequence).

CDR3: CASSSGTIPYNEQYF. The CDR3 DNA reads as TGTGCCAGCAGCTCCGGGACCATCCCCTACAATGAGCAGTACTTC. The V gene is TRBV12-3 or TRBV12-4, the J gene TRBJ2-5; D is perhaps TRBD1 or TRBD2 (5 bases each). The CDR3 length is 15 residues. Trimming left V 6 bases short and J 11 bases short, with 25 bases between.

The chain links TRBV7-9 to TRBJ2-1, with D uncertain. CDR3 length equals 14 residues. Germline V gives CDR1 SEHNR, CDR2 FQNEAQ (reference sequence). The V and J ends lost 0 bases and 6 bases respectively, with 9 bases between them. The CDR3 nucleotides read TGTGCCAGCAGCTTAGCGGCGAGCTTCAATGAGCAGTTCTTC. Amino acids: CASSLAASFNEQFF.

The sample holds a few counts of this clonotype. The chain recombines TRBV7-9 with TRBJ1-2; TRBD1 matches at 11 bases. The CDR3 is made up of 15 amino acids. Losses at the gene ends were 4 bases for V and 3 bases for J; bases not matched to a gene: 4. Germline-derived CDR1 and CDR2 are SEHNR and FQNEAQ (reference sequence). CDR3 protein: CASSWTGGADYGYTF. The CDR3 coding sequence is TGTGCCAGCAGCTGGACAGGGGGCGCTGACTATGGCTACACCTTC.

The chain employs TRBV4-3 and TRBJ1-2, with a possible D match to TRBD1 (5 bases). V was cut by 6 bases and J by 8 bases, with 13 bases left in between. In germline, CDR1 is LGHNA, CDR2 YSLEER. The CDR3 runs to 12 residues. CDR3 nucleotides: TGCGCCAGCAGAGGGCAGGGTCAAGGCTACACCTTC. This sequence encodes CASRGQGQGYTF.

This chain links TRBV2 with TRBJ2-1, with 14 bases fitting TRBD2. After removal of 2 bases from V and 10 bases from J, the junction contained 10 bases not matched to a gene. The length of the CDR3 is 17 residues. Germline V gene sequence: CDR1 SNHLY, CDR2 FYNNEI. The CDR3 bases are TGTGCCAGCAGTGAACGGGGACTAGCGGGAGCGTCTCGGGAGCAGTTCTTC. Translating it yields CASSERGLAGASREQFF.

This chain connects TRBV20-1 to TRBJ2-7; D is uncertain. V gave up 0 bases and J gave up 4 bases, with 13 bases separating them. The CDR3 is 14 amino acids. CDR1 and CDR2 (germline): DFQATT, SNEGSKA (reference sequence). CDR3 in amino acids: CSARDVRTRYEQYF. The DNA for the CDR3 is TGCAGTGCTAGAGATGTCCGGACGCGTTACGAGCAGTACTTC.

This clonotype was seen only a few times. This chain connects TRBV7-9 to TRBJ2-1; D remains ambiguous. V was cut by 0 bases and J by 4 bases, with 10 bases left in between. CDR3 length: 15 residues. Germline V gene sequence: CDR1 SEHNR, CDR2 FQNEAQ (reference sequence). The chain's CDR3 is CASSLATAPYNEQFF. DNA of the CDR3: TGTGCCAGCAGCTTAGCCACGGCACCTTACAATGAGCAGTTCTTC.

The J gene is TRBJ2-1, the V gene TRBV29-1; tentatively, D is TRBD1 (6 bases). Trimming took off 5 bases at V and 13 bases at J, with 18 bases between the two ends. CDR1 SQVTM and CDR2 ANQGSEA come from the germline V gene. This CDR3 is 12 amino acids long. The CDR3 bases are TGCAGCGTTAAGACAGGTCGAGAGACCCAGTTCTTC. Protein product: CSVKTGRETQFF.

Only a few counts were recorded for this clonotype. The chain has TRBV9 and TRBJ2-7; maybe TRBD2 (6 bases). Germline lookup yields CDR1 SGDLS and CDR2 YYNGEE. V gave up 3 bases and J gave up 4 bases, with 23 bases separating them. This CDR3 is built from 17 residues. The CDR3 protein is CASSAGRARLVSYEQYF. The CDR3 nucleotides are TGTGCCAGCAGCGCCGGGAGAGCACGTTTGGTTTCTTACGAGCAGTACTTC.

This clonotype came up a few times. The CDR3 is CASSYPGQGYNEQFF. The DNA of the CDR3 is TGCGCCAGCAGTTACCCGGGACAGGGGTACAATGAGCAGTTCTTC. The genes are TRBV4-3 and TRBJ2-1; TRBD1 agrees at 10 bases. The trim removed 6 bases at V and 4 bases at J, leaving 6 bases unmatched. There are 15 residues in the CDR3. Per the germline V gene, CDR1 is LGHNA and CDR2 is YSLEER.